The entry below describes one TCR beta chain. This specimen belongs to a study of shared T cell receptors in the human thymus. Losses at the gene ends were 3 bases for V and 0 bases for J; bases not matched to a gene: 17. This CDR3 contains 19 residues. The germline V gene encodes CDR1 SGDLS and CDR2 YYNGEE. TCRdb's copy holds only in-frame clones and misses some; the assay was immunoSEQ multiplex PCR. Of hundreds of thousands of clones in the sample, 87% were seen once. These data were likewise used in another study, on human thymus T cells. According to that study: Resections obtained during corrective heart surgery supplied the thymus tissue. Both thymic and peripheral blood repertoires showed apparently biased V and J usage.

The sequenced sample consisted of thymocytes. V gene TRBV9 combines with J gene TRBJ1-2, with TRBD1 identical over 7 bases. The sequence was collected from a boy in the first two years of life with a congenital heart defect. CDR3 nucleotide sequence: TGTGCCAGCAGCGCCTTTATTCCGGGACAGAGTTTAGCTAACTATGGCTACACCTTC. Amino acids: CASSAFIPGQSLANYGYTF.